This T cell receptor beta chain was captured by sequencing in a study of T cell repertoires in cytomegalovirus infection. TCRdb processed the reads anew with MiXCR; each CDR3 protein has one entry. This table has 300,000 to 400,000 distinct CDR3 sequences, roughly 20% appearing once. This clonotype came up many times. Antigen unknown. V dropped 4 bases and J dropped 4 bases, with 5 bases sitting between them. Germline CDR1 is LNHDA and CDR2 is SQIVND (reference sequence). This CDR3 has 13 amino acids. Study-wide points: CMV-specific TCR beta clonotypes restricted by HLA-C dominated the ex vivo response.

The sequenced sample was PBMCs. This chain links TRBV19 with TRBJ2-6; D not resolved. This TCR derives from a human donor in good health (CMV status not recorded). Some clones in this sample may be carry-over from other donors' samples. The CDR3 DNA follows: TGTGCCAGTAGTAGCCGCGGGGCCAACGTCCTGACTTTC. It is translated as CASSSRGANVLTF. Together with reference TRBV19 and TRBJ2-6, the CDR3 gives the full variable domain: DGGITQSPKYLFRKEGQNVTLSCEQNLNHDAMYWYRQDPGQGLRLIYYSQIVNDFQKGDIAEGYSVSREKKESFPLTVTSAQKNPTAFYLCASSSRGANVLTFGAGSRLTVL.